This entry describes one TCR beta chain. The antigen is not known. The data originate from a study of response to subunit inactivated influenza vaccine. Regarding the study as a whole: Every seasonal influenza vaccination brings in few new T cells, the authors suggested.

TCRdb called the RT-PCR reads again in MiXCR, with one record for every CDR3 protein. Among about 580,000 distinct CDR3 sequences listed, 12% to 15% were seen once. The ends were cut back, 1 base at V and 4 bases at J, with 8 bases in the middle. Germline loops: CDR1 LGHDT, CDR2 YNNKEL (reference sequence). The CDR3 covers 13 residues. Here the sequenced sample was PBMCs from blood, taken roughly 12 days after vaccination. V gene TRBV3-1 combines with J gene TRBJ2-7, with unresolved D. This TCR came from a man in his fifties or sixties who received an inactivated influenza vaccine. Here the CDR3 DNA reads TGTGCCAGCAGCCAAGCACCGCCATACGAGCAGTACTTC. Its protein is CASSQAPPYEQYF.